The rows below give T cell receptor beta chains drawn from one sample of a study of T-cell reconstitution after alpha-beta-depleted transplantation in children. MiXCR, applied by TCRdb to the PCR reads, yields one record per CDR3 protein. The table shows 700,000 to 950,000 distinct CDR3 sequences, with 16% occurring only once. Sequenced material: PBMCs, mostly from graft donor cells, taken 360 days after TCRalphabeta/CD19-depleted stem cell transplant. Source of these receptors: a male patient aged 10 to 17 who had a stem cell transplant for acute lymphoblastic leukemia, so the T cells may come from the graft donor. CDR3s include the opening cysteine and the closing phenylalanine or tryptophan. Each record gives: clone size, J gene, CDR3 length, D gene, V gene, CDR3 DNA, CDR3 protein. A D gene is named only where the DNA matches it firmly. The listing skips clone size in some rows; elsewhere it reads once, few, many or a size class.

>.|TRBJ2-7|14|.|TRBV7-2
TGTGCCAGCAGCTTAGCTCAGCGGGCCTACGAGCAGTACTTC
CASSLAQRAYEQYF
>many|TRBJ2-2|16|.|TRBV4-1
TGCGCCAGCAGCCAAGGCCCCGGGGGCGTCACCGGGGAGCTGTTTTTT
CASSQGPGGVTGELFF
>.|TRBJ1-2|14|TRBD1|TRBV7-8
TGTGCCAGCAGCTTTCTCGACAGGGTAAATGGCTACACCTTC
CASSFLDRVNGYTF
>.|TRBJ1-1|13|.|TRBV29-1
TGCAGCGTTGATAGTAACAGGTACCCTGAAGCTTTCTTT
CSVDSNRYPEAFF
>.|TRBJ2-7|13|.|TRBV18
TGTGCCAGCTCACCTTCACTTCGGTACGAGCAGTACTTC
CASSPSLRYEQYF
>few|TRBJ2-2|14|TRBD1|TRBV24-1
TGTGCCACCAGTCCCGGGACAGGGACCGGGGAGCTGTTTTTT
CATSPGTGTGELFF
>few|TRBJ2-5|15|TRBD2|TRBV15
TGTGCCACCAGCATTAGCGGGAGGGCCGGGGAGACCCAGTACTTC
CATSISGRAGETQYF
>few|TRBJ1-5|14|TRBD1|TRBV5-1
TGCGCCAGCAGCTCCACAGGGGCGGATCAGCCCCAGCATTTT
CASSSTGADQPQHF
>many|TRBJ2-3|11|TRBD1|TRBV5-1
TGCGCCAGCAGCGGGGACAGGGGGATGTATTTT
CASSGDRGMYF
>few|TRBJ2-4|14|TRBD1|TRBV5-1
TGCGCCAGCAGCTTAGACAGGGGATCAAACATTCAGTACTTC
CASSLDRGSNIQYF
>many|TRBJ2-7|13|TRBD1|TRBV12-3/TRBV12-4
TGTGCCAGCACCTTCGGACAGGGCGGCGAGCAGTACTTC
CASTFGQGGEQYF
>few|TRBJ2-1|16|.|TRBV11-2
TGTGCCAGCAGTCCGACAGGGCTAGCGAGAGCCCTTGAGCAGTTCTTC
CASSPTGLARALEQFF
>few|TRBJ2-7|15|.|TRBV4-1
TGCGCCAGCAGCCAACGTCCGGAGGGCCGGAACGAGCAGTACTTC
CASSQRPEGRNEQYF
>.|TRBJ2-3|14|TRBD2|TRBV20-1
TGCAGTCTTAGCGGGAGGGGCCGCACAGATACGCAGTATTTT
CSLSGRGRTDTQYF
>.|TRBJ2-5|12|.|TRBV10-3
TGTGCCATCAGTGAGCGCGGAGAGACCCAGTACTTC
CAISERGETQYF
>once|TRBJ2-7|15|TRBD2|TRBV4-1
TGCGCCAGCAGCCCCTCGACTAGCGGGAGGGACGAGCAGTACTTC
CASSPSTSGRDEQYF
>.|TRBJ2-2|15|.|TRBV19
TGTGCCAGTAGTGTAGCGGCCGTGAACACCGGGGAGCTGTTTTTT
CASSVAAVNTGELFF
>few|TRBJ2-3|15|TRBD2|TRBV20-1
TGCAGTGCTAGCCTAGCGGGAGGGAGCACAGATACGCAGTATTTT
CSASLAGGSTDTQYF
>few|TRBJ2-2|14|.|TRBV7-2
TGTGCCAGCAGCAAGAGACAGATCACCGGGGAGCTGTTTTTT
CASSKRQITGELFF
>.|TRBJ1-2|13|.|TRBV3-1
TGTGCCAGCAGCCCCCTGTCCCAGGGAGGCTACACCTTC
CASSPLSQGGYTF
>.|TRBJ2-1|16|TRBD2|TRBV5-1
TGCGCCAGCAGCCTACCCGGGACTAGACCCCACAATGAGCAGTTCTTC
CASSLPGTRPHNEQFF
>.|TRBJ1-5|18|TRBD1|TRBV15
TGTGCCACCAGCAGAGATAACCCGACAGGGCTCAGCAATCAGCCCCAGCATTTT
CATSRDNPTGLSNQPQHF
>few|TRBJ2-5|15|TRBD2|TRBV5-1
TGCGCCAGCACCTTTGAAGCGGGAGCGGGGGAGACCCAGTACTTC
CASTFEAGAGETQYF
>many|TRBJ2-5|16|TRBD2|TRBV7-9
TGTGCCAGCAGCTTAGCGATGGCGGGAGGTCGTGAGACCCAGTACTTC
CASSLAMAGGRETQYF
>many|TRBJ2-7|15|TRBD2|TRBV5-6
TGTGCCAGCAGCCGAGGGACTAGCGGGACCTACGAGCAGTACTTC
CASSRGTSGTYEQYF
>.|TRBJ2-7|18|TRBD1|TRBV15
TGTGCCACCAGCAGAGATCCTGTCGACAGGGCTCATTCCTACGAGCAGTACTTC
CATSRDPVDRAHSYEQYF
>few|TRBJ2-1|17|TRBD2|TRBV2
TGTGCCAGCAGGGGGCCGGGGGGGAGCGGGACCCGGAATGAGCAGTTCTTC
CASRGPGGSGTRNEQFF
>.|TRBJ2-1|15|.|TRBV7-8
TGTGCCAGCAGCTCAGAGGACACTCCCTACAATGAGCAGTTCTTC
CASSSEDTPYNEQFF
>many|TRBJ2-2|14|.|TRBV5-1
TGCGCCAGCAGCTCTCAGGGGCCAACCGGGGAGCTGTTTTTT
CASSSQGPTGELFF
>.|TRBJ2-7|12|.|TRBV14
TGTGCCAGCAGCGGCGTTTTTTACGAGCAGTACTTC
CASSGVFYEQYF
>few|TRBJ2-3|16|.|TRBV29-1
TGCAGCGTTGACGGGGACCCTACGTTAGACACAGATACGCAGTATTTT
CSVDGDPTLDTDTQYF
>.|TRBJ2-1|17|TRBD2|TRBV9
TGTGCCAGCAGCTTACCCCCCGGGACTAGCGGTTTAAATGAGCAGTTCTTC
CASSLPPGTSGLNEQFF
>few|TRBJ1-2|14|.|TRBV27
TGTGCCAGCAGTTATCGGCAGGGCGGCTATGGCTACACCTTC
CASSYRQGGYGYTF
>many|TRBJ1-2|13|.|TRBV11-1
TGTGCCAGCAGCACCCTCTTGCGACAAGCGGGCACCTTC
CASSTLLRQAGTF
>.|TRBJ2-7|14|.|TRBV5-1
TGCGCCAGCAGCTTGGCCTCAAGGGGAGAGGAGCAGTACTTC
CASSLASRGEEQYF
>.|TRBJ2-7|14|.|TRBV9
TGTGCCAGCAGCGTAGTGGGTTTTTGGGACGAGCAGTACTTC
CASSVVGFWDEQYF
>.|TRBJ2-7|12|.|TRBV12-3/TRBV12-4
TGTGCCAGCGGACTAATTCCCTACGAGCAGTACTTC
CASGLIPYEQYF
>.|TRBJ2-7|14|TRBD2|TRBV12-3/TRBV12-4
TGTGCCAGCAGTTTTCCGGGACTAGTTTCCGAGCAGTACTTC
CASSFPGLVSEQYF
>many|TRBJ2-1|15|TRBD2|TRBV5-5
TGTGCCAGCAGCCAATGGACTAGCGGATACAATGAGCAGTTCTTC
CASSQWTSGYNEQFF
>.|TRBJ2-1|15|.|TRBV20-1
TGCAGTGCTTTTGCCGGGACTACTAGGGGGGGTGAGCAGTTCTTC
CSAFAGTTRGGEQFF
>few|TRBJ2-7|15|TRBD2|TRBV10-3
TGTGCCATCAGTGAGTCGAAGCGGGAGAGCTACGAGCAGTACTTC
CAISESKRESYEQYF
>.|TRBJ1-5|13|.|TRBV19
TGTGCCAGTAGTATAGATGCGTTAGATCCCCAGCATTTT
CASSIDALDPQHF
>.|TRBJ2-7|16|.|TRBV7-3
TGTGCCAGCAGCTTAACGTCTAGTCGGATGTTAAACGAGCAGTACTTC
CASSLTSSRMLNEQYF
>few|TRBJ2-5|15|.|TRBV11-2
TGTGCCAGCAGCTTAGCGGCCCGGCCAAAAGAGACCCAGTACTTC
CASSLAARPKETQYF
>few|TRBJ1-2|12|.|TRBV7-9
TGTGCCAGCTTCCCTGATAACTATGGCTACACCTTC
CASFPDNYGYTF
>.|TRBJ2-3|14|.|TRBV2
TGTGCCAGCAGACCCACTGCTTGGGGGGATACGCAGTATTTT
CASRPTAWGDTQYF
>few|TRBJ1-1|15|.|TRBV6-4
TGTGCCAGCAGTCCGTCATCTCGGCTGGGAGCCGAAGCTTTCTTT
CASSPSSRLGAEAFF